The 29 T cell receptor beta chains below come from one sample, sequenced in a study of blood T cell repertoires in COVID-19 (dated by TCRdb to 2020 to 2022). Preparation of the library involved the immunoSEQ multiplex PCR assay. Imported from immuneACCESS, the table was reduced by TCRdb to in-frame sequences with V and J called. These copies leave out some clones; in studies compared against another copy, an unresolved V gene accounts for under half, and the cause of the remainder is not known. This sample has some 30,000 clones in its table, and roughly 89% of those were observed once. Around 13% of the sample comes from the top ten. Sequenced: peripheral blood. These receptor sequences come from a man aged 70 or older with active COVID-19.

The V and J genes are TRBV18 and TRBJ2-4, with a possible D match to TRBD1 (5 bases). Trimming removed 3 bases from V and 0 bases from J, with 15 bases in between. CDR1 and CDR2 (germline): KGHSH, LQKENI. The CDR3 extends over 17 amino acids. CDR3 sequence reads: CASSPSKAGIAKNIQYF. The CDR3 bases are TGTGCCAGCTCACCCTCCAAGGCAGGGATAGCCAAAAACATTCAGTACTTC.

This rearrangement joins TRBV4-1 to TRBJ2-7; possible D gene TRBD1, 6 bases. The CDR3 spans 15 residues. Germline V lookup: CDR1 MGHRA, CDR2 YSYEKL. The ends were cut back, 3 bases at V and 0 bases at J, with 12 bases in the middle. The CDR3 DNA reads as TGCGCCAGCAGCCATCCCACAGGGAGCTCCTACGAGCAGTACTTC. It is translated as CASSHPTGSSYEQYF.

The count of this clone is one. The V gene is TRBV5-1, the J gene TRBJ1-5; a weak D match, TRBD1 (5 bases). Trimming pared 4 bases from V and 9 bases from J, leaving 14 bases between. The germline V gene encodes CDR1 SGHRS and CDR2 YFSETQ. CDR3 length: 13 residues. In DNA form, the CDR3 reads TGCGCCAGCAGCCCCACGGGGGAATGGCCCCAGCATTTT. It yields the protein CASSPTGEWPQHF.

The genes are TRBV2 and TRBJ2-3; D might be TRBD2 (5 bases). V shed 0 bases and J shed 1 base, with 8 bases lying between them. The CDR3 consists of 15 residues. Germline V gives CDR1 SNHLY, CDR2 FYNNEI. CDR3 loop: CASSEARVGTDTQYF. The DNA of the CDR3 is TGTGCCAGCAGTGAAGCGCGGGTGGGCACAGATACGCAGTATTTT.

The V call is TRBV30, the J call TRBJ2-3; D not resolved. CDR3 length: 12 amino acids. The V end lost 0 bases, the J end lost 9 bases, and 10 bases lay between the germline ends. Germline CDR1 and CDR2: GTSNPN and SVGIG (reference sequence). CDR3 bases: TGTGCCTGGAGTGTAAGTCCCGGGACGCAGTATTTT. It codes for CAWSVSPGTQYF. The whole variable domain, filled in from reference TRBV30 and TRBJ2-3, reads SQTIHQWPATLVQPVGSPLSLECTVEGTSNPNLYWYRQAAGRGLQLLFYSVGIGQISSEVPQNLSASRPQDRQFILSSKKLLLSDSGFYLCAWSVSPGTQYFGPGTRLTVL.

This clone has just a few counts. The chain employs TRBV4-1 and TRBJ2-1; 7 bases are a match to TRBD1. The CDR3 totals 14 residues. Germline V gene data show CDR1 as MGHRA and CDR2 as YSYEKL. The junction had 7 bases not matched to a gene; V was cut back by 5 bases and J by 6 bases. The DNA for the CDR3 is TGCGCCAGCAGCTCCTTGACAGGGAGCAATGAGCAGTTCTTC. This gives the protein CASSSLTGSNEQFF.

The chain carries TRBV6-1 and TRBJ1-1; D remains unclear. Germline V gene sequence: CDR1 MNHNS, CDR2 SASEGT. V gave up 2 bases and J gave up 1 base, with 2 bases separating them. This CDR3 has 12 amino acids. Here the CDR3 reads CASSERNTEAFF. DNA for the CDR3: TGTGCCAGCAGTGAACGGAACACTGAAGCTTTCTTT.

J is TRBJ2-3 and V is TRBV5-4, with a tentative D call TRBD2 (5 bases). V was pared by 2 bases and J by 4 bases, with 11 bases between. Germline loops: CDR1 SGHNT, CDR2 YYREEE (reference sequence). The CDR3 has 14 amino acids. This chain's CDR3 is CASSLIGRADTQYF. In DNA, the CDR3 is TGTGCCAGCAGCTTAATAGGGCGGGCAGATACGCAGTATTTT. Full variable domain (missing parts from reference TRBV5-4 and TRBJ2-3): ETGVTQSPTHLIKTRGQQVTLRCSSQSGHNTVSWYQQALGQGPQFIFQYYREEENGRGNFPPRFSGLQFPNYSSELNVNALELDDSALYLCASSLIGRADTQYFGPGTRLTVL.

The V and J genes are TRBV28 and TRBJ2-7; 7 positions agree with TRBD2. The CDR3 loop spans 15 amino acids. V lost 5 bases to trimming and J lost 5 bases; unmatched junction nucleotides: 12. CDR1 and CDR2 from the germline V gene are MDHEN and SYDVKM. The CDR3 is CASSGMGGSTNEQYF. In DNA, the CDR3 is TGTGCCAGCAGTGGCATGGGCGGGAGTACCAACGAGCAGTACTTC.

The chain recombines TRBV18 with TRBJ1-6; 10 nucleotides match TRBD1. Germline CDR1 reads KGHSH; CDR2 reads LQKENI. The CDR3 consists of 14 residues. After removal of 10 bases from V and 9 bases from J, the junction contained 9 bases not matched to a gene. This CDR3 reads CATASTGGSSPLHF. The CDR3 DNA sequence: TGTGCCACCGCCTCGACAGGGGGCTCTTCACCCCTCCACTTT.

This clone came up once. The chain recombines TRBV5-1 with TRBJ2-5; 9 bases are a match to TRBD1. This CDR3 has 14 amino acids. Per germline, CDR1 SGHRS and CDR2 YFSETQ. Trimming took 4 bases from V and 5 from J; bases not matched to a gene: 6. This chain's CDR3 is CASSQTGGGETQYF. The DNA of the CDR3 is TGCGCCAGCAGCCAAACAGGGGGCGGGGAGACCCAGTACTTC.

The chain recombines TRBV3-1 (or the pseudogene TRBV3-2) with TRBJ2-7; TRBD1 agrees at 8 bases. Germline CDR1 LGHDT, CDR2 YNNKEL (reference sequence). Losses at the gene ends were 0 bases for V and 4 bases for J; bases not matched to a gene: 5. This CDR3 has 15 amino acids. The CDR3 nucleotides are TGTGCCAGCAGCCAAGACAGGGGGCTCCGATACGAGCAGTACTTC. Residues: CASSQDRGLRYEQYF.

The chain recombines TRBV20-1 with TRBJ2-5; tentatively, D is TRBD1 (5 bases). V dropped 8 bases and J dropped 6 bases, with 13 bases sitting between them. CDR3 length equals 11 residues. CDR1 is DFQATT and CDR2 is SNEGSKA in the germline V gene (reference sequence). CDR3 in DNA: TGCAGTTGGGGCAGGGCCAAGACCCAGTACTTC. Encoded protein: CSWGRAKTQYF.

The chain couples TRBV15 to TRBJ2-1; 9 bases fit TRBD1. CDR3 length: 18 amino acids. V was pared by 2 bases and J by 9 bases, with 17 bases of the junction left unmatched. CDR1 and CDR2 (germline): LNHNV, YYDKDF (reference sequence). CDR3 sequence (DNA): TGTGCCACCAGCAGAAACAGTAGGGACAGGGTTTATTTTCCTGAGCAGTTCTTC. Translated: CATSRNSRDRVYFPEQFF.

The genes are TRBV28 and TRBJ1-2; D is undetermined. V dropped 4 bases and J dropped 8 bases, with 5 bases sitting between them. The CDR3 covers 10 residues. Germline CDR1 MDHEN, CDR2 SYDVKM. The CDR3 is CASSSRGYTF. CDR3 in DNA: TGTGCCAGCAGTTCTAGGGGCTACACCTTC.

This clone appeared once. The chain uses TRBV3-1 (or the pseudogene TRBV3-2) and TRBJ2-7; no firm D call. Trimming pared 3 bases from V and 0 bases from J, leaving 12 bases between. Germline V gene sequence: CDR1 LGHDT, CDR2 YNNKEL (reference sequence). The CDR3 has 15 amino acids. CDR3 loop: CASSQGSRSSYEQYF. The CDR3 bases are TGTGCCAGCAGCCAGGGTAGCCGTAGCTCCTACGAGCAGTACTTC.

This sequence joins TRBV6-6 and TRBJ1-5; D gene unclear. This CDR3 comprises 15 residues. V was trimmed by 6 bases and J by 2 bases, leaving 14 bases between them. CDR1 MNHNY and CDR2 SVGAGI come from the germline V gene (reference sequence). This CDR3 reads CASRTGFFGNQPQHF. CDR3 bases: TGTGCCAGCAGAACCGGGTTTTTTGGCAATCAGCCCCAGCATTTT.

The rearrangement uses TRBV11-2 and TRBJ2-2; D gene unclear. Germline V gene data show CDR1 as SGHAT and CDR2 as FQNNGV. The length of the CDR3 is 17 residues. The V gene lost 5 bases and the J gene lost 3 bases, with 19 bases spanning the gap. As DNA, the CDR3 is TGTGCCAGCAGCACACGTCGTTGGTTGGTTGACACCGGGGAGCTGTTTTTT. Translation gives CASSTRRWLVDTGELFF.

The chain is built from TRBV20-1 and TRBJ2-1, with D hard to call. The V end lost 5 bases, the J end lost 7 bases, and 6 bases lay between the germline ends. The CDR3 totals 10 residues. Per germline, CDR1 DFQATT and CDR2 SNEGSKA (reference sequence). CDR3 region: CSAAKNEQFF. The CDR3 DNA reads TGCAGTGCTGCTAAAAATGAGCAGTTCTTC.

The rearrangement links TRBV4-2 to TRBJ1-2, with D tentatively TRBD1 (5 bases). With 0 bases removed from V and 9 bases from J, the gap between germline ends came to 14 bases. Germline-derived CDR1 and CDR2 are LGHNA and YNFKEQ. This CDR3 region has 14 residues. The CDR3 coding sequence is TGTGCCAGCAGCCAAGAACAGGTTGATTTGAGCTACACCTTC. It encodes CASSQEQVDLSYTF.

The chain uses TRBV5-1 and TRBJ2-3; weak D call: TRBD2 (5 bases). The germline V gene has CDR1 SGHRS and CDR2 YFSETQ. There are 14 residues in the CDR3. V lost 4 bases and J 5 bases, leaving 14 bases between the germline ends. The DNA for the CDR3 is TGCGCCAGCAGCCGAAACTCCGGGAAAGATACGCAGTATTTT. Protein: CASSRNSGKDTQYF.

The chain couples TRBV15 to TRBJ1-1, with D maybe TRBD1 (6 bases). Per germline, CDR1 LNHNV and CDR2 YYDKDF (reference sequence). The V and J ends lost 1 base and 3 bases respectively, with 18 bases between them. The CDR3 spans 17 residues. DNA of the CDR3: TGTGCCACCAGCAGAGGAGAAAAGGGGGACAAGTACACTGAAGCTTTCTTT. This codes for CATSRGEKGDKYTEAFF.

Remarks on this clone: The junction departs from germline at one end; a sequencing error may be responsible. The chain recombines TRBV10-1 with TRBJ2-7; 8 bases agree with TRBD1. Germline V gives CDR1 WNHNN, CDR2 SYGVQD (reference sequence). The CDR3 has 13 residues. Here the CDR3 DNA reads TGCGCCAGCGGTGAGACAGGGGCGAGGGAGCAGTACTTC. Protein: CASGETGAREQYF.

This clone was seen just once. V and J are TRBV6-5 and TRBJ1-4; TRBD1 aligns across 7 bases. The CDR3 has 15 amino acids. The germline V gene has CDR1 MNHEY and CDR2 SVGAGI. V trimming: 6 bases; J trimming: 3 bases; junction bases outside the gene matches: 7. As DNA, the CDR3 is TGTGCCAGCAGCCTCCAGGGGGTCTCTAATGAAAAACTGTTTTTT. Encoded protein: CASSLQGVSNEKLFF.

This sequence joins TRBV14 and TRBJ2-5; a possible D gene is TRBD2 (6 bases). The CDR3 covers 21 residues. Trimming pared 1 base from V and 5 bases from J, leaving 32 bases between. Germline V gene sequence: CDR1 SGHDN, CDR2 FVKESK. CDR3 nucleotides: TGTGCCAGCAGCCAAGGATTCGGTGCCCGAGTGCGGTGGGGGGAGACGGAGACCCAGTACTTC. Residues: CASSQGFGARVRWGETETQYF.

J is TRBJ2-5 and V is TRBV7-8; D is possibly TRBD1 (5 bases). The CDR3 contains 13 residues. The germline V gene encodes CDR1 SGHVS and CDR2 FQNEAQ. Deletions cut 3 bases from V and 1 base from J, with 6 bases between. The CDR3 loop is CASSFRVQETQYF. CDR3 nucleotide sequence: TGTGCCAGCAGCTTCAGGGTCCAAGAGACCCAGTACTTC.

This clone occurred once. The chain is built from TRBV5-6 and TRBJ2-5; D is perhaps TRBD1 (5 bases). The V end was cut by 2 bases, the J end by 1 base, with 9 bases between. This CDR3 is 14 amino acids long. The germline CDR1 and CDR2 sequences are SGHDT and YYEEEE. The DNA for the CDR3 is TGTGCCAGCAGCTTCCAGGGCAGCCAAGAGACCCAGTACTTC. It encodes CASSFQGSQETQYF. Supplemented by reference TRBV5-6 and TRBJ2-5, the full variable domain reads DAGVTQSPTHLIKTRGQQVTLRCSPKSGHDTVSWYQQALGQGPQFIFQYYEEEERQRGNFPDRFSGHQFPNYSSELNVNALLLGDSALYLCASSFQGSQETQYFGPGTRLLVL.

The chain has TRBV12-3 or TRBV12-4 and TRBJ1-3; 8 bases are a match to TRBD1. The V segment lost 10 bases and the J segment 0 bases; nucleotides outside the gene matches: 2. The CDR3 extends over 13 amino acids. Written as DNA, the CDR3 is TGTGCCAACGGACAGGGCTCTGGAAACACCATATATTTT. Its protein product is CANGQGSGNTIYF.

The chain combines TRBV9 with TRBJ1-1, with D perhaps TRBD1 (5 bases). Germline assignment: CDR1 SGDLS and CDR2 YYNGEE. The CDR3 spans 12 residues. V lost 6 bases and J 3 bases, leaving 9 bases between the germline ends. The CDR3 nucleotides read TGTGCCAGCATGGGGCAGCACACTGAAGCTTTCTTT. Protein: CASMGQHTEAFF.